This T cell receptor (beta chain) emerged from a study of post-analysis software for immune sequencing data. Notes on the study in general: Four to six TRBV segments were more frequent in patients than controls; TRBV5-6, TRBV5-1 and TRBV20-1 belonged to this group. There was significantly lower normalized Chao1 diversity in multiple sclerosis patients than in controls.

Trimming left V 2 bases short and J 0 bases short, with 14 bases between. CDR3 length equals 17 residues. CDR1 is SEHNR and CDR2 is FQNEAQ in the germline V gene (reference sequence). This clonotype was seen repeatedly, ten times or more. No antigen is known for it. Unique-molecular-identifier-tagged TCR beta cDNA libraries were used. TCRdb re-called the PCR reads through MiXCR, storing one row per CDR3 protein. The repertoire holds approximately 250,000 distinct CDR3 sequences, around 34% seen once, with 4% to 5.5% in the top ten. This TCR was recovered from a girl aged 5-17 years with multiple sclerosis. The rearrangement uses TRBV7-9 and TRBJ2-4, with D perhaps matching TRBD2 (6 bases). Sequencing used blood. DNA for the CDR3: TGTGCCAGCAGCTTAACCGGGACTCTTCTAGCCAAAAACATTCAGTACTTC. Translation gives CASSLTGTLLAKNIQYF.